These 27 T cell receptor beta chains originate from one sample sequenced in a study of early T cells in non-severe SARS-CoV-2 infection. MiXCR, run by TCRdb on the 5' RACE reads, gives a single entry per CDR3 protein. The table lists some 46,000 distinct CDR3 sequences, around 6.1% of them singletons, with less than 25% in the top ten. Sequenced here: whole blood, sampled at baseline. Every receptor here comes from an adult who was a healthcare worker with PCR-confirmed SARS-CoV-2 infection or an uninfected control (not recorded which).

This clonotype was counted a few times. The V and J genes are TRBV6-2 or TRBV6-3 and TRBJ2-4; 7 bases agree with TRBD1. The CDR3 loop spans 13 amino acids. With 2 bases clipped from V and 7 bases from J, the junction kept 2 bases outside the gene matches. Germline V lookup: CDR1 MNHEY, CDR2 SVGEGT. The CDR3 here is CASSYIRGNIQYF. Written as DNA, the CDR3 is TGTGCCAGCAGTTACATCAGGGGGAACATTCAGTACTTC.

This clonotype was detected a few times. The chain has TRBV6-5 and TRBJ2-1; D remains ambiguous. Looked up from germline, CDR1 is MNHEY and CDR2 is SVGAGI. This CDR3 has 13 amino acids. The V and J ends lost 6 bases and 5 bases respectively, with 11 bases between them. CDR3 loop: CASRGPVNNEQFF. The CDR3 bases are TGTGCCAGCAGGGGTCCAGTAAACAATGAGCAGTTCTTC.

In this sample, this clonotype turned up many times. The chain is built from TRBV25-1 and TRBJ2-3, with D perhaps TRBD2 (6 bases). CDR1 and CDR2 (germline): MGHDK, SYGVNS. This CDR3 comprises 23 residues. The V end lost 0 bases, the J end lost 2 bases, and 33 bases lay between the germline ends. The chain's CDR3 is CASSEYYGGRAGPNISDTDTQYF. CDR3 coding DNA: TGTGCCAGCAGTGAATATTACGGGGGAAGGGCGGGACCAAATATTTCTGACACAGATACGCAGTATTTT.

The table lists this clonotype with a few counts. This chain uses TRBV5-1 with TRBJ1-1; TRBD1 agrees at 7 bases. CDR1 and CDR2 (germline): SGHRS, YFSETQ. V dropped 1 base and J dropped 0; count of bases not matched to a gene: 6. CDR3 size: 16 residues. The CDR3 spells CASSLRDSRMNTEAFF. The CDR3 DNA sequence: TGCGCCAGCAGCTTGCGGGACAGCAGAATGAACACTGAAGCTTTCTTT.

The chain combines TRBV28 with TRBJ2-1; 10 nucleotides line up with TRBD2. CDR3 length: 15 amino acids. V was clipped by 4 bases and J by 5 bases; unmatched bases: 5. CDR1 and CDR2 (germline): MDHEN, SYDVKM. Here the CDR3 DNA reads TGTGCCAGCAGTTCCACTAGCGGGACAGACAATGAGCAGTTCTTC. Protein: CASSSTSGTDNEQFF.

This clonotype was picked up many times. The V gene is TRBV20-1, the J gene TRBJ2-1, with TRBD2 as a possible D gene (5 bases). Deletions cut 3 bases from V and 7 bases from J, with 19 bases between. This CDR3 spans 15 amino acids. CDR1 and CDR2 (germline): DFQATT, SNEGSKA (reference sequence). CDR3 DNA: TGCAGTGCTAGGGCCGAACGGGGATTTCTTAATGAGCAGTTCTTC. Translated: CSARAERGFLNEQFF.

This clonotype was observed at least ten times. This rearrangement joins TRBV28 to TRBJ1-1, with D possibly matching TRBD1 (5 bases). V dropped 10 bases and J dropped 4 bases, with 25 bases sitting between them. The V gene's germline CDR1 is MDHEN and CDR2 SYDVKM. The CDR3 consists of 16 residues. This chain's CDR3 is CAIYQPQARGRTEAFF. CDR3 coding DNA: TGTGCCATCTACCAACCGCAGGCAAGGGGACGCACTGAAGCTTTCTTT.

In its sample, this clonotype was seen once. A much larger clone differs from this one at a single base, so this may be a read error. Written as DNA, the CDR3 is TGTGTCAGCGTGGAGTTAGACTATGGCTACACCTTC. Translating it yields CVSVELDYGYTF. This chain links TRBV2 with TRBJ1-2, with D uncertain. The CDR3 spans 12 residues. Germline CDR1 SNHLY, CDR2 FYNNEI.

This clonotype was picked up many times. The V and J genes are TRBV20-1 and TRBJ2-6; a weak D match, TRBD1 (6 bases). V gave up 3 bases and J gave up 1 base, with 16 bases separating them. Per the germline V gene, CDR1 is DFQATT and CDR2 is SNEGSKA (reference sequence). The CDR3 has 17 residues. CDR3 sequence: CSASTGQSTSGANVLTF. The CDR3 coding sequence is TGCAGTGCTAGTACCGGACAGTCTACTTCTGGGGCCAACGTCCTGACTTTC.

This chain connects TRBV3-1 to TRBJ2-5; possible D gene TRBD2, 5 bases. This CDR3 has 15 residues. V was trimmed by 4 bases and J by 4 bases, leaving 16 bases between them. The germline V gene has CDR1 LGHDT and CDR2 YNNKEL (reference sequence). The CDR3 here is CASSPRVASRETQYF. The CDR3 region has the DNA TGTGCCAGCAGCCCCCGTGTCGCTAGCAGAGAGACCCAGTACTTC.

There are many counts of this clonotype. The chain couples TRBV30 to TRBJ1-1, with a tentative D call TRBD1 (5 bases). Between the trimmed V and J ends, which lost 5 bases and 0 bases, there was a span of 16 bases. Germline CDR1 GTSNPN, CDR2 SVGIG (reference sequence). The CDR3 covers 15 residues. DNA of the CDR3: TGTGCCTGGGGAAGGGACTCGCCCATGAACACTGAAGCTTTCTTT. Residues: CAWGRDSPMNTEAFF.

This clonotype was found many times. This chain uses TRBV10-3 with TRBJ2-3; TRBD1 matches at 7 bases. The CDR3 extends over 11 amino acids. With 6 bases clipped from V and 9 bases from J, the junction kept 3 bases outside the gene matches. The germline V gene has CDR1 ENHRY and CDR2 SYGVKD. CDR3 DNA sequence: TGTGCCATCAGGCAGGGGGACACGCAGTATTTT. Protein: CAIRQGDTQYF.

This rearrangement joins TRBV20-1 to TRBJ2-1; D call uncertain. Germline V gene sequence: CDR1 DFQATT, CDR2 SNEGSKA (reference sequence). This CDR3 has 12 amino acids. V was cut by 5 bases and J by 5 bases, with 10 bases left in between. The CDR3 here is CSARRPNNEQFF. The CDR3 region has the DNA TGCAGTGCTCGACGACCCAACAATGAGCAGTTCTTC.

The table lists this clonotype with many counts. Germline and junction disagree at one end, which may indicate a read error. The chain recombines TRBV24-1 with TRBJ2-3, with 8 bases that match TRBD2. The CDR3 spans 16 residues. Germline V gene data show CDR1 as KGHDR and CDR2 as SFDVKD. The CDR3 DNA reads as TGTGCCACCAGTCCGACCGGGGGGGTCTATGGAGATGCGCAGTATTTT. Protein product: CATSPTGGVYGDAQYF.

This clonotype was counted ten times or more. This rearrangement joins TRBV28 to TRBJ2-7; D may be TRBD2 (6 bases). CDR1 and CDR2 from the germline V gene are MDHEN and SYDVKM. The CDR3 has 16 residues. V lost 6 bases to trimming and J lost 1 base, with 19 bases between them. CDR3 DNA: TGTGCCAGCAGATTAAGCGGCGGGGAATGGTCCTACGAGCAGTACTTC. Protein sequence: CASRLSGGEWSYEQYF.

The V gene is TRBV20-1, the J gene TRBJ1-6; D might be TRBD1 (6 bases). V dropped 0 bases and J dropped 13 bases, with 19 bases sitting between them. The CDR3 extends over 15 amino acids. CDR1 and CDR2 (germline): DFQATT, SNEGSKA (reference sequence). The CDR3 coding sequence is TGCAGTGCTAGAGATCTGCTCCCCAGGGGAAGTCCCCTCCACTTT. The encoded protein is CSARDLLPRGSPLHF.

This clonotype was counted a few times. V gene TRBV2 combines with J gene TRBJ2-6, with 10 bases that match TRBD1. Germline values: CDR1 SNHLY, CDR2 FYNNEI. V shed 11 bases and J 0 bases; nucleotides not matched to a gene: 7. CDR3 length: 16 amino acids. This CDR3 is CAREDRGASGANVLTF. CDR3 bases: TGTGCCCGAGAGGACAGGGGGGCCTCTGGGGCCAACGTCCTGACTTTC.

This clonotype occurred many times. The V and J genes are TRBV7-8 and TRBJ2-3, with D perhaps assigned TRBD1 or TRBD2 (6 bases each). Germline lookup yields CDR1 SGHVS and CDR2 FQNEAQ. The CDR3 loop spans 17 amino acids. V shed 1 base and J shed 3 bases, with 17 bases lying between them. Here the CDR3 DNA reads TGTGCCAGCAGCTTAGGTAGGGGGGAGATAACTACAGATACGCAGTATTTT. Translating it yields CASSLGRGEITTDTQYF.

The CDR3 loop reads CASSLTGQGDEQYF. The CDR3 DNA follows: TGTGCCAGCAGCCTCACGGGACAGGGGGACGAGCAGTACTTC. The J gene is TRBJ2-7, the V gene TRBV4-2; TRBD1 agrees at 11 bases. The CDR3 is made up of 14 amino acids. The trim removed 4 bases at V and 5 bases at J, leaving 4 bases unmatched. Germline loops: CDR1 LGHNA, CDR2 YNFKEQ.

The V gene is TRBV6-1, the J gene TRBJ2-1, with 11 positions matching TRBD2. This CDR3 contains 16 residues. The V gene end was trimmed by 0 bases and the J gene end by 7 bases; junction bases not matched to a gene: 5. Per the germline V gene, CDR1 is MNHNS and CDR2 is SASEGT. CDR3 loop: CASSEAWLAGGNEQFF. The CDR3, as DNA: TGTGCCAGCAGTGAAGCCTGGCTAGCGGGAGGTAATGAGCAGTTCTTC.

This clonotype was seen more than once but under ten times. The V and J genes are TRBV5-1 and TRBJ1-1; TRBD1 matches at 7 bases. The V gene end was trimmed by 5 bases and the J gene end by 6 bases; junction bases not matched to a gene: 10. Germline CDR1 and CDR2: SGHRS and YFSETQ. The CDR3 sequence is 14 residues long. This chain's CDR3 is CASSLGQVSAEAFF. The CDR3 nucleotides are TGCGCCAGCAGTCTAGGACAGGTTAGCGCTGAAGCTTTCTTT. The whole variable domain, filled in from reference TRBV5-1 and TRBJ1-1, reads KAGVTQTPRYLIKTRGQQVTLSCSPISGHRSVSWYQQTPGQGLQFLFEYFSETQRNKGNFPGRFSGRQFSNSRSEMNVSTLELGDSALYLCASSLGQVSAEAFFGQGTRLTVV.

This clonotype came up many times. The chain is built from TRBV10-1 and TRBJ2-7; a weak D match, TRBD2 (6 bases). CDR1 WNHNN and CDR2 SYGVQD come from the germline V gene (reference sequence). This CDR3 contains 9 residues. The V gene lost 11 bases and the J gene lost 4 bases, with 6 bases spanning the gap. The CDR3 DNA follows: TGCGCCGGAGGGTACGAGCAGTACTTC. The encoded protein is CAGGYEQYF.

Notes on this clonotype: At one boundary the junction diverges from the germline segment, which might be a read error. CDR3 in amino acids: CSARDPPRGMRGNEQSF. CDR3 bases: TGCAGTGCTAGAGACCCTCCTAGAGGCATGAGGGGCAATGAGCAGTCCTTC. The genes are TRBV20-1 and TRBJ2-1; the D call may be TRBD1 or TRBD2 (5 bases each). This CDR3 contains 17 residues. Looked up from germline, CDR1 is DFQATT and CDR2 is SNEGSKA (reference sequence).

The table lists this clonotype with many counts. V is TRBV12-3 or TRBV12-4 and J is TRBJ2-7; D is uncertain. CDR3 size: 12 residues. V was cut by 2 bases and J by 3 bases, with 5 bases left in between. CDR3 in DNA: TGTGCCAGCAGTTTAAACCGCTACGAGCAGTACTTC. Translating gives CASSLNRYEQYF.

This clonotype was seen at least ten times. This sequence joins TRBV11-1 and TRBJ1-1; no definite D call. Germline values: CDR1 SGHAT, CDR2 FQDESV (reference sequence). V shed 2 bases and J shed 7 bases, with 20 bases lying between them. This CDR3 spans 16 amino acids. The CDR3 reads CASSLPRKGGENEAFF. CDR3 coding DNA: TGTGCCAGCAGCTTACCGCGTAAAGGTGGGGAGAATGAAGCTTTCTTT.

Ten or more counts support this clonotype. The chain couples TRBV6-5 to TRBJ2-7; possible D gene TRBD1, 6 bases. Germline CDR1 is MNHEY and CDR2 is SVGAGI. V lost 2 bases, J lost 1 base, and 12 bases lay in between. This CDR3 comprises 15 residues. Written as DNA, the CDR3 is TGTGCCAGCAGTTACGACAGGCTTGAGTCCTACGAGCAGTACTTC. It translates to CASSYDRLESYEQYF.

The gene calls are TRBV6-6 and TRBJ2-7, with D hard to call. Germline CDR1 reads MNHNY; CDR2 reads SVGAGI (reference sequence). The CDR3 covers 14 residues. The ends were cut back, 3 bases at V and 4 bases at J, with 13 bases in the middle. The CDR3 sequence: CASSYGPLGYEQYF. The CDR3 DNA reads TGTGCCAGCAGTTATGGTCCACTCGGGTACGAGCAGTACTTC.